This T cell receptor beta chain derives from a study of blood T cell repertoires in COVID-19. On the study more broadly: Acute and convalescent COVID-19 specimens originated in the United States, Italy and Spain. T cells, B-cell-depleted T cells, or PBMCs supplied cDNA or gDNA.

In the original analysis: The assay estimated nucleated cells by amplifying reference gene primers. TCRdb keeps only in-frame clones here, not all; method: immunoSEQ multiplex PCR. V and J calls and clone size are copied from that table; D and trimming were computed from the DNA. In the table there are roughly 60,000 clones, 83% of which are singletons. The CDR3 length is 17 residues. The J segment lost 5 bases and the V segment lost 2 bases, leaving 6 bases of the junction unmatched. The germline V gene has CDR1 SGHRS and CDR2 YFSETQ. The receptor was derived from a man in his fifties with COVID-19, enrolled during active disease. The chain is built from TRBV5-1 and TRBJ2-5; 16 positions agree with TRBD2. Specimen: peripheral blood. The CDR3 protein is CASSLSGLAGGAETQYF. The CDR3 bases are TGCGCCAGCAGCTTATCGGGACTAGCGGGAGGGGCGGAGACCCAGTACTTC.